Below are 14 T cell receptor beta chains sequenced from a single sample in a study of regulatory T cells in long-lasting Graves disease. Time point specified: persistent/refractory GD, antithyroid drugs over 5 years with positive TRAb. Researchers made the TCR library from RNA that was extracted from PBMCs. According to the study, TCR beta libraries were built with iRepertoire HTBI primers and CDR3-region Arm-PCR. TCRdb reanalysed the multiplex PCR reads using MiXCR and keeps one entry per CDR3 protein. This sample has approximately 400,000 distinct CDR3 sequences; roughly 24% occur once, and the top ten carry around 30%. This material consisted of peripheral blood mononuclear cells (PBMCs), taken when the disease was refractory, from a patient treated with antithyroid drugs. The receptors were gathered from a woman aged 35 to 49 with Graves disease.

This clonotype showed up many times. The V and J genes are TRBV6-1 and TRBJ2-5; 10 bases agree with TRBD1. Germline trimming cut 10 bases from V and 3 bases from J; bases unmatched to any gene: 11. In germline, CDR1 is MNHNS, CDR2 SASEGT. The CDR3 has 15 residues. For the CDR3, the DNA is TGTGCCACCTACCTTGACGGGACAGGGGAAGAGACCCAGTACTTC. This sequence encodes CATYLDGTGEETQYF.

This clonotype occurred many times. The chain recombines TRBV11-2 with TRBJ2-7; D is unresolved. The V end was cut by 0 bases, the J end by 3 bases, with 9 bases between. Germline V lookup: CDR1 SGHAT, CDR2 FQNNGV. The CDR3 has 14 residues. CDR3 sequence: CASSLEVKGYEQYF. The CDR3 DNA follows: TGTGCCAGCAGCTTAGAGGTGAAAGGCTACGAGCAGTACTTC.

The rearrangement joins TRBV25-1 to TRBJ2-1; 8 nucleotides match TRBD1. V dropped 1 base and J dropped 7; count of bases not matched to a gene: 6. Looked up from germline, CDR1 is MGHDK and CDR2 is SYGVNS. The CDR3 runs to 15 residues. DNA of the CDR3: TGTGCCAGCAGTGAATTTGGACAGGGAAAGAATGAGCAGTTCTTC. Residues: CASSEFGQGKNEQFF.

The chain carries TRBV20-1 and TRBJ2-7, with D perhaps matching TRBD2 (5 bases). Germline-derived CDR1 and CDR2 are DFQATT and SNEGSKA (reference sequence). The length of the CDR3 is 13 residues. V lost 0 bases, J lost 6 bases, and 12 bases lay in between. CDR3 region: CSARDSASSEQYF. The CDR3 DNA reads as TGCAGTGCTAGAGATTCTGCTAGCTCCGAGCAGTACTTC.

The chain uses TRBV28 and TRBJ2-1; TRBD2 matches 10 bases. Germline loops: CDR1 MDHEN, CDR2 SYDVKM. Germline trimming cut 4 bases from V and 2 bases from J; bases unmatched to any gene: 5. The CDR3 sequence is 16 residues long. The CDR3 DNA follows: TGTGCCAGCAGTTCCGGGACTAGCGCAACCTACAATGAGCAGTTCTTC. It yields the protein CASSSGTSATYNEQFF.

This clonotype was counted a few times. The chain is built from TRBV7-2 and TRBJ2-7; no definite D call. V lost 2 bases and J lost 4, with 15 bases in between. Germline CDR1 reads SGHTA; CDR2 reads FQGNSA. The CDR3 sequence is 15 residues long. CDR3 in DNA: TGTGCCAGCAGCTTAATTGGACCCGCGTTTTACGAGCAGTACTTC. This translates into CASSLIGPAFYEQYF.

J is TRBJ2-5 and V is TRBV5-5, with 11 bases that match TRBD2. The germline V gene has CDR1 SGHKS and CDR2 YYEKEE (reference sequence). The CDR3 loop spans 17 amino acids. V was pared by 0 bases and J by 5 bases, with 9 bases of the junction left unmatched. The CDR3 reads CASSLAVTSGTRETQYF. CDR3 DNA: TGTGCCAGCAGCTTGGCCGTGACTAGCGGGACTCGGGAGACCCAGTACTTC.

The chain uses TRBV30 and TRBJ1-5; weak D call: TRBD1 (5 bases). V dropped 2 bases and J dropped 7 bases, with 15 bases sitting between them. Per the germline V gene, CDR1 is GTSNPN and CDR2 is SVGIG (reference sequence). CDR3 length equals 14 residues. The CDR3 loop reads CAWSRGGAGQPQHF. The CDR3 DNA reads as TGTGCCTGGAGTCGCGGAGGGGCTGGCCAGCCCCAGCATTTT.

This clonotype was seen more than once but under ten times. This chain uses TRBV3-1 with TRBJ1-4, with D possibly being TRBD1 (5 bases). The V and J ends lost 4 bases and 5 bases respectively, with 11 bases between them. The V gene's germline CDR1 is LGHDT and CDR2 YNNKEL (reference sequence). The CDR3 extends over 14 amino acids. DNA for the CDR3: TGTGCCAGCAGCCTATCCTACAGGAATGAAAAACTGTTTTTT. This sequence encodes CASSLSYRNEKLFF.

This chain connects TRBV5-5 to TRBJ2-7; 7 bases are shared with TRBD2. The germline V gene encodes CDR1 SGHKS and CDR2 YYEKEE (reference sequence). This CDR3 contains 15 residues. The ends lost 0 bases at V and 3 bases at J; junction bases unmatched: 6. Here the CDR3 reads CASSLDGGEYYEQYF. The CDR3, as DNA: TGTGCCAGCAGCTTGGATGGGGGGGAGTACTACGAGCAGTACTTC. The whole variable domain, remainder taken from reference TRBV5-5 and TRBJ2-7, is DAGVTQSPTHLIKTRGQQVTLRCSPISGHKSVSWYQQVLGQGPQFIFQYYEKEERGRGNFPDRFSARQFPNYSSELNVNALLLGDSALYLCASSLDGGEYYEQYFGPGTRLTVT.

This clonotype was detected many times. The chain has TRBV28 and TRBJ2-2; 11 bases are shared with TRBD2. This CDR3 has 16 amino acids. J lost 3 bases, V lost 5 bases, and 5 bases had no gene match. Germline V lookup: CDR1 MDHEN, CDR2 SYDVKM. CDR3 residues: CASSQGTSGDTGELFF. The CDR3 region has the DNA TGTGCCAGCAGTCAAGGGACTAGCGGCGACACCGGGGAGCTGTTTTTT.

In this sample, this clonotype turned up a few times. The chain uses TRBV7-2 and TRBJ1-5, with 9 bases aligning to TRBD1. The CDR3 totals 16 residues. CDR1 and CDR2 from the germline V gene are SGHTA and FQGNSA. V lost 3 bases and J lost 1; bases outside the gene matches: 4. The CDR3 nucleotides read TGTGCCAGCAGCTTGACCGGGACAGGGAGCAATCAGCCCCAGCATTTT. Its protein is CASSLTGTGSNQPQHF.

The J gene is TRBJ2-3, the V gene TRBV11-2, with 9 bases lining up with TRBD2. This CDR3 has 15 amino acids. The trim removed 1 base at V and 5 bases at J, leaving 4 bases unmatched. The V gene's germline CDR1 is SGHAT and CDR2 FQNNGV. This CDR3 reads CASSLGREGQDTQYF. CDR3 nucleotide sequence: TGTGCCAGCAGCTTAGGGCGGGAGGGCCAAGATACGCAGTATTTT.

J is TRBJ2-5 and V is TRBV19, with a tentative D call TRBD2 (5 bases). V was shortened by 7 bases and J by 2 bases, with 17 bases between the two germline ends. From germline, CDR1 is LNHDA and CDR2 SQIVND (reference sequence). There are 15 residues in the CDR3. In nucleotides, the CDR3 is TGTGCCAGTAACCCGCAACATGGCGGGCAAGAGACCCAGTACTTC. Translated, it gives CASNPQHGGQETQYF. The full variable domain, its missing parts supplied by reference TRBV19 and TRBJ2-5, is DGGITQSPKYLFRKEGQNVTLSCEQNLNHDAMYWYRQDPGQGLRLIYYSQIVNDFQKGDIAEGYSVSREKKESFPLTVTSAQKNPTAFYLCASNPQHGGQETQYFGPGTRLLVL.